A selection of T cell receptor beta chains follows, all from one sample in a study of shared clonotypes between healthy human individuals. TCRdb keeps only in-frame clones here, not all; method: immunoSEQ multiplex PCR. The sample shows over 700,000 clones, around 70% of them seen only once. Material for sequencing was memory CD4+ T cells sorted from blood. All receptors come from a woman in her twenties or thirties in good health. Both conserved end residues are part of each CDR3. A D gene is named only where the DNA matches it firmly. Only some rows state a clone size, as once, few, many or a class for expanded clones.

clone size	J gene	V gene	CDR3 length	D gene	CDR3 protein	CDR3 DNA
NA	TRBJ1-1	TRBV11-1	13	NA	CASSYGLGTEAFF	TGTGCCAGCAGCTACGGGCTCGGTACTGAAGCTTTCTTT
NA	TRBJ1-5	TRBV6-6	15	NA	CASSQDGLGDQPQHF	TGTGCCAGCAGTCAGGACGGACTTGGGGATCAGCCCCAGCATTTT
NA	TRBJ1-2	TRBV5-4	14	NA	CASSLQGLSGGYTF	TGTGCCAGCAGCCTACAGGGTTTGAGCGGTGGCTACACCTTC
NA	TRBJ2-7	TRBV6-1	14	TRBD1	CASSEQGAYYEQYF	TGTGCCAGCAGTGAACAGGGGGCCTACTACGAGCAGTACTTC
NA	TRBJ1-2	TRBV21-1	16	NA	CASSSLTTGLNYGYTF	TGTGCCAGCAGCTCCTTGACTACGGGCCTAAACTATGGCTACACCTTC
NA	TRBJ1-2	TRBV7-2	12	NA	CASSPNRDGYTF	TGTGCCAGCAGCCCCAACAGGGACGGCTACACCTTC
many	TRBJ1-1	TRBV19	17	NA	CASTAGQKAYMNTEAFF	TGTGCCAGTACCGCCGGACAGAAGGCATACATGAACACTGAAGCTTTCTTT
NA	TRBJ2-5	TRBV7-8	16	NA	CASRGKRGSLQETQYF	TGTGCCAGCAGGGGGAAAAGAGGGAGCTTACAAGAGACCCAGTACTTC
few	TRBJ1-1	TRBV18	13	NA	CASSQAGTSEAFF	TGTGCCAGCTCACAAGCCGGGACGTCTGAAGCTTTCTTT
many	TRBJ2-6	TRBV27	15	NA	CASSLWGAGANVLTF	TGTGCCAGCAGTTTATGGGGGGCTGGGGCCAACGTCCTGACTTTC
NA	TRBJ2-7	TRBV11-2	15	NA	CASSFSHRGPYEQYF	TGTGCCAGCAGCTTTTCCCATCGGGGTCCCTACGAGCAGTACTTC
NA	TRBJ1-1	TRBV11-2	14	TRBD1	CASSKSGQGATAFF	TGTGCCAGCAGTAAAAGTGGACAGGGGGCGACGGCTTTCTTT
once	TRBJ1-4	TRBV2	13	NA	CASRDRPSEKLFF	TGTGCCAGCAGAGACCGACCAAGCGAAAAACTGTTTTTT
NA	TRBJ2-7	TRBV7-2	15	NA	CASSLPHANSYEQYF	TGTGCCAGCAGCTTACCACACGCCAACTCCTACGAGCAGTACTTC
once	TRBJ2-7	TRBV5-1	19	TRBD2	CASSLAPGTSGVRSYEQYF	TGCGCCAGCAGCTTGGCCCCCGGGACTAGCGGGGTCCGCTCCTACGAGCAGTACTTC
NA	TRBJ1-1	TRBV6-1	15	NA	CASSLRTAGNTEAFF	TGTGCCAGCAGTCTCAGGACAGCTGGGAACACTGAAGCTTTCTTT
NA	TRBJ1-1	TRBV18	15	NA	CASSPGGGRINEAFF	TGTGCCAGCTCACCAGGAGGGGGGAGGATTAATGAAGCTTTCTTT
NA	TRBJ2-2	TRBV5-1	16	TRBD2	CASSLVGLAVTGELFF	TGCGCCAGCAGCTTGGTGGGGCTAGCGGTCACCGGGGAGCTGTTTTTT
NA	TRBJ2-3	TRBV2	13	TRBD2	CASSEGWAGAQYF	TGTGCCAGCAGTGAAGGTTGGGCGGGAGCGCAGTATTTT
NA	TRBJ2-6	TRBV19	15	NA	CASSGPGIGANVLTF	TGTGCCAGTAGCGGACCCGGGATAGGGGCCAACGTCCTGACTTTC
few	TRBJ1-5	TRBV5-1	15	NA	CASSLGDLPGQPQHF	TGCGCCAGCAGCTTGGGGGACCTCCCCGGTCAGCCCCAGCATTTT
NA	TRBJ2-3	TRBV5-1	15	TRBD2	CASSDEAGGTGTQYF	TGCGCCAGCAGCGACGAAGCGGGAGGAACGGGTACGCAGTATTTT
few	TRBJ1-2	TRBV4-1	13	NA	CASRAAGNYGYTF	TGCGCCAGCAGGGCGGCAGGCAACTATGGCTACACCTTC
NA	TRBJ1-1	TRBV10-2	19	NA	CASGNPRNVDGASNTEAFF	TGCGCCAGCGGGAATCCCCGAAACGTCGATGGAGCTTCGAACACTGAAGCTTTCTTT
NA	TRBJ2-2	TRBV11-1	16	NA	CASSLRASLSAGELFF	TGTGCCAGCAGCTTACGGGCCAGTCTAAGCGCCGGGGAGCTGTTTTTT
NA	TRBJ2-7	TRBV27	14	TRBD2	CASSLAGDLNEQYF	TGTGCCAGCAGTTTGGCGGGAGATCTGAACGAGCAGTACTTC
NA	TRBJ1-4	TRBV18	15	NA	CASSPGTTSWGKLFF	TGTGCCAGCTCACCGGGTACAACTTCCTGGGGAAAACTGTTTTTT
once	TRBJ2-4	TRBV7-9	18	NA	CASSLAPWTIILKNIQYF	TGTGCCAGCAGCTTAGCGCCCTGGACAATCATACTCAAAAACATTCAGTACTTC
few	TRBJ2-3	TRBV5-1	15	NA	CASSVTVSSEDTQYF	TGCGCCAGCAGCGTCACTGTGTCGTCGGAAGATACGCAGTATTTT
NA	TRBJ1-2	TRBV6-1	13	NA	CASRRQEHYGYTF	TGTGCCAGCAGAAGACAGGAACACTATGGCTACACCTTC
NA	TRBJ1-1	TRBV28	14	NA	CASSWIRGSTEAFF	TGTGCCAGCAGTTGGATCAGGGGCAGCACTGAAGCTTTCTTT
NA	TRBJ1-3	TRBV7-8	16	NA	CASSLVVEYTGNTIYF	TGTGCCAGCAGCTTGGTGGTGGAGTATACTGGAAACACCATATATTTT
NA	TRBJ2-5	TRBV27	13	NA	CASSSGGKETQYF	TGTGCCAGCAGTTCGGGGGGCAAAGAGACCCAGTACTTC
NA	TRBJ2-1	TRBV28	11	NA	CASSSLYEQFF	TGTGCCAGCAGTTCCCTCTATGAGCAGTTCTTC
NA	TRBJ2-7	TRBV15	19	TRBD2	CATSRDRSSGRARSREQYF	TGTGCCACCAGCAGAGATCGGTCTAGCGGGAGGGCCAGGTCTAGGGAGCAGTACTTC
once	TRBJ2-7	TRBV14	18	NA	CASSQIRAGPREIYEQYF	TGTGCCAGCAGCCAAATCAGGGCGGGTCCTCGGGAAATCTACGAGCAGTACTTC
NA	TRBJ2-7	TRBV5-8	14	NA	CASSPPGLYYEQYF	TGTGCCAGCAGCCCACCAGGACTGTACTACGAGCAGTACTTC
NA	TRBJ2-2	TRBV27	18	TRBD1	CASSLSSPGQGFTGELFF	TGTGCCAGCAGTTTATCTTCTCCGGGACAGGGATTCACCGGGGAGCTGTTTTTT